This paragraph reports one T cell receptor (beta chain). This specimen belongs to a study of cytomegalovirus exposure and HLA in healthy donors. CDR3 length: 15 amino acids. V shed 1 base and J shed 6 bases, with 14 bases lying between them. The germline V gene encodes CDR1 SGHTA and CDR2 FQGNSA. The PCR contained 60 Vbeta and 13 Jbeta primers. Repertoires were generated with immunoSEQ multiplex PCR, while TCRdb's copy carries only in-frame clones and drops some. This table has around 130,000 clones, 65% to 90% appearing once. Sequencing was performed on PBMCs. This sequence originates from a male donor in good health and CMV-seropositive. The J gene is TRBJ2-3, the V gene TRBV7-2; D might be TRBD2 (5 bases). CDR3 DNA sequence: TGTGCCAGCAGCTTAGTCGCGCGGGTTGTGGATACGCAGTATTTT. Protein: CASSLVARVVDTQYF.